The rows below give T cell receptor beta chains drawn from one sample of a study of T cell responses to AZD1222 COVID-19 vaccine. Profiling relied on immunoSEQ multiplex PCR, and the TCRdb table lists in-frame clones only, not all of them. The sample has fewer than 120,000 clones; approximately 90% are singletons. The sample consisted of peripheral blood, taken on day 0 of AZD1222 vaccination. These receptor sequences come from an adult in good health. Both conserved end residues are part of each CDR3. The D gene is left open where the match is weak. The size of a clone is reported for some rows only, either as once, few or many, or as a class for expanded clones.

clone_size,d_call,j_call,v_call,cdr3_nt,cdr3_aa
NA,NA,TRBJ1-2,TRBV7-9,TGTGCCAGCAGCACCAGGGTTGGGAATTATGGCTACACCTTC,CASSTRVGNYGYTF
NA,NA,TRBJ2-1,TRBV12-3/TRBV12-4,TGTGCCAGCGAAGGGTACTCCTACAATGAGCAGTTCTTC,CASEGYSYNEQFF
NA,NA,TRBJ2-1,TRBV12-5,TGTGCTAGTGGTTTGTTAGAGAATGAGCAGTTCTTC,CASGLLENEQFF
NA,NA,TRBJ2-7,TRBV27,TGTGCCAGCACCCCGGTCCGGGGACCACGAGCTGGCTACGAGCAGTACTTC,CASTPVRGPRAGYEQYF
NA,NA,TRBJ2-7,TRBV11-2,TGTGCCAGCAGCTTGGGCGGGATAGCCTACGAGCAGTACTTC,CASSLGGIAYEQYF
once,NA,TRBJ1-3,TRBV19,TGTGCCAGTAGTAATTCAGGGTCGGCTGGAAACACCATATATTTT,CASSNSGSAGNTIYF
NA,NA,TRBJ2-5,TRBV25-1,TGTGCCAGCAGCCCCCGGGACTCCTACCCTCAAGAGACCCAGTACTTC,CASSPRDSYPQETQYF
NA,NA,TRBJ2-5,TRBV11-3,TGTGCCAGCAGTCCCGGCGCTAGCGGGACAGGAGAGACCCAGTACTTC,CASSPGASGTGETQYF
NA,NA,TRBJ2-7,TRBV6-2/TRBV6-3,TGTGCCAGCAGTTACTCGACAGCGGGTCTCTCCCAGGGGGACGAGCAGTACTTC,CASSYSTAGLSQGDEQYF
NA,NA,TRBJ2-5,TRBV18,TGTGCCAGCTCACCACAGCCAGAGACCCAGTACTTC,CASSPQPETQYF
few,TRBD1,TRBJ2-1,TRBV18,TGTGCCAGCTCACCGTTGGACAGGGGGGGATACAATGAGCAGTTCTTC,CASSPLDRGGYNEQFF
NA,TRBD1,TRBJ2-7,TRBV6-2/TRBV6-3,TGTGCCAGCAGCCGACTGGGACAGCGAAGCTCCTACGAGCAGTACTTC,CASSRLGQRSSYEQYF
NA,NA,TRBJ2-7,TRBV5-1,TGCGCCAGCACGCCGGACTCCTCCTCCTACGAGCAGTACTTC,CASTPDSSSYEQYF
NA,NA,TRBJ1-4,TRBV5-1,TGCGCCAGCAGCTTACAGGGTTATAGTGAAAAACTGTTTTTT,CASSLQGYSEKLFF
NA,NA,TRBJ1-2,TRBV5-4,TGTGCCAGCAGCTTGGTGACTGGCAGGCCTGGCTACACCTTC,CASSLVTGRPGYTF
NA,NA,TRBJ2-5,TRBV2,TGTGCCAGCAGTGATCAACTAGGGGAGACCCAGTACTTC,CASSDQLGETQYF
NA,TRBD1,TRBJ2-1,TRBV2,TGTGCCAGCACCCTACAGGGGAGCTCCTACAATGAGCAGTTCTTC,CASTLQGSSYNEQFF
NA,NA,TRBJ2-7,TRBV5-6,TGTGCCAGCAGCTTGTACACAGGGTCAATAAGCTCCTACGAGCAGTACTTC,CASSLYTGSISSYEQYF
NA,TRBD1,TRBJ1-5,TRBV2,TGTGCCAGCAGTGTCTCCGGGACAGTTACTCTTCAGCCCCAGCATTTT,CASSVSGTVTLQPQHF
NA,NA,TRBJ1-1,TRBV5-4,TGTGCCAGCAGCTTGGATAACCTGAGGGCTTTCTTT,CASSLDNLRAFF
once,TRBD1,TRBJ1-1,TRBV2,TGTGCCAGCAATGACAGGGGAGGTGGGGACACTGAAGCTTTCTTT,CASNDRGGGDTEAFF
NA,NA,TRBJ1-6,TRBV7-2,TGTGCCAGCAGGGGTGGGCAGTCTGGTGGTATGGCACCCCTCCACTTT,CASRGGQSGGMAPLHF
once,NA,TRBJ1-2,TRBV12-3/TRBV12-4,TGTGCCAGCAGCATCGCAGGCCCCGGGGGCTACACCTTC,CASSIAGPGGYTF
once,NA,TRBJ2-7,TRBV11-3,TGTGCCAGCAGCTACACGACAGGAGACTCCTACGAGCAGTACTTC,CASSYTTGDSYEQYF
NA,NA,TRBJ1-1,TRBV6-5,TGTGCCAGCAGGAACGGACAGTTGAACACTGAAGCTTTCTTT,CASRNGQLNTEAFF
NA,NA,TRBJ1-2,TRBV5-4,TGTGCCAGCAGCTTGGGGACCCAAAACTATGGCTACACCTTC,CASSLGTQNYGYTF
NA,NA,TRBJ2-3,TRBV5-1,TGCGCCAGCAGCCTAGGGACACTACTTGTCACAGATACGCAGTATTTT,CASSLGTLLVTDTQYF
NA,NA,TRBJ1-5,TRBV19,TGTGCCAGTAGGACATCGGGGGTCCGGCAGCCCCAGCATTTT,CASRTSGVRQPQHF
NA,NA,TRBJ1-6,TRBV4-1,TGCGCCAGCAGCCAAAGGGGGACGGAAAATTCACCCCTCCACTTT,CASSQRGTENSPLHF
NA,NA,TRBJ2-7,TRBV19,TGTGCCAGTAGTATTCCAGGGGAACTCTCCTACGAGCAGTACTTC,CASSIPGELSYEQYF
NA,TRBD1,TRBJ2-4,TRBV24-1,TGTGCCACCAGTGACATCCGGGACAGCAAGGGGATTCAGTACTTC,CATSDIRDSKGIQYF
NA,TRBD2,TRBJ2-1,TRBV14,TGTGCCAGCAGCCCCCGGACTAGCGGAAGGAATGAGCAGTTCTTC,CASSPRTSGRNEQFF
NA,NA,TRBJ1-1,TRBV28,TGTGCCAGCAGTCGGGACTCGGCTGAAGCTTTCTTT,CASSRDSAEAFF
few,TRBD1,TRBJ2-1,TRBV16,TGTGCCAGCAGCGAACAGGGACAGGGGGCCGGTGAGCAGTTCTTC,CASSEQGQGAGEQFF
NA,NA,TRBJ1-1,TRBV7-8,TGTGCCAGCAGCCCCTTTAGGAGAAGCCTATTGAACACTGAAGCTTTCTTT,CASSPFRRSLLNTEAFF
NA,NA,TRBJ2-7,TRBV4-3,TGCGCCAGCAGCCAAGACCCCCGCGCAGGCGAGCAGTACTTC,CASSQDPRAGEQYF
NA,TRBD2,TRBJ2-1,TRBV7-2,TGTGCCAGCAGCTCGACTAGCGGGAGCCGTCATGAGCAGTTCTTC,CASSSTSGSRHEQFF
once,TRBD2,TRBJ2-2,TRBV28,TGTGCCAGCAGTTCGGGAGGGGTTCGGACAAACCGGGAGCTGTTTTTT,CASSSGGVRTNRELFF
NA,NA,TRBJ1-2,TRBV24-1,TGTGCCACCAGTGACCAGGGATACGGTGGCTACACCTTC,CATSDQGYGGYTF
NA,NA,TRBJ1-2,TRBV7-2,TGTGCCAGCAGCCCGGACAGATATAGCTATGGCTACACCTTC,CASSPDRYSYGYTF
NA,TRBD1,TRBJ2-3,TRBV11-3,TGTGCCAGCAGCTCAGGGGGCAGGACAGATACGCAGTATTTT,CASSSGGRTDTQYF
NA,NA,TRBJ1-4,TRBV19,TGTGCCAGTAGTACCCAGTCTTGGAATGAAAAACTGTTTTTT,CASSTQSWNEKLFF
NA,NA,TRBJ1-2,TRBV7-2,TGTGCCAGCAGCTTTGGAGTTAACTATGGCTACACCTTC,CASSFGVNYGYTF
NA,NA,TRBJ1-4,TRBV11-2,TGTGCCAGCAGCCGAAGGGGAGCGGCAACTAATGAAAAACTGTTTTTT,CASSRRGAATNEKLFF
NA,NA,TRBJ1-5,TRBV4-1,TGCGCCAGCAGCCAAGGTGGATATCAGCCCCAGCATTTT,CASSQGGYQPQHF
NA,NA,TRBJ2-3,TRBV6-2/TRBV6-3,TGTGCCAGCAGTTACCATCGGGACCCCACGGCGTATTTT,CASSYHRDPTAYF
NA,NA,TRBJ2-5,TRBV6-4,TGTGCCAGCAGTGTGGAGGGTGGTGAGACCCAGTACTTC,CASSVEGGETQYF
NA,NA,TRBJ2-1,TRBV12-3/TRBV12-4,TGTGCCAGCAATCGGGAGAATGAGCAGTTCTTC,CASNRENEQFF
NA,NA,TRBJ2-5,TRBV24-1,TGTGCCACCAGTGATCCACAGGGTAAGGGGGGTGGAGAGACCCAGTACTTC,CATSDPQGKGGGETQYF
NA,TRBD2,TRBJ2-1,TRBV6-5,TGTGCCAGCACCCCACTAGCGGGAGGCCAGAATGAGCAGTTCTTC,CASTPLAGGQNEQFF
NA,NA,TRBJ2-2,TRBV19,TGTGCCAGTAGTTCTCAACGGGGGGCTAAGAACACCGGGGAGCTGTTTTTT,CASSSQRGAKNTGELFF
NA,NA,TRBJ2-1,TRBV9,TGTGCCAGCAGCGTGGCGACTACCCGATCCTACAATGAGCAGTTCTTC,CASSVATTRSYNEQFF